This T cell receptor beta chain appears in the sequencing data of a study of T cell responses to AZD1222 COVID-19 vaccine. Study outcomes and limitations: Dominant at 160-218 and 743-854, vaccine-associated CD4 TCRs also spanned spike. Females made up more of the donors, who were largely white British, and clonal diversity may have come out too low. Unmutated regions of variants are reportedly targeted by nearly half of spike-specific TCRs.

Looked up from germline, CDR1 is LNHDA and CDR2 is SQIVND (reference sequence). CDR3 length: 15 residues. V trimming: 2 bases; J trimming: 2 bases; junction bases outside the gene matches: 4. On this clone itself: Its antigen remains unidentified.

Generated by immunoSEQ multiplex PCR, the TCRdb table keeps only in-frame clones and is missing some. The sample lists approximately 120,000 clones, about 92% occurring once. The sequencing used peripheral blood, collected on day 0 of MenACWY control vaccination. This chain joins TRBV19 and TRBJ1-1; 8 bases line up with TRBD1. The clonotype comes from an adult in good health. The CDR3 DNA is TGTGCCAGTAGTATAATGACAGGGGACAACACTGAAGCTTTCTTT. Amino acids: CASSIMTGDNTEAFF.